What follows are 17 T cell receptor beta chains derived from one specimen sequenced in a study of blood T cell repertoires in COVID-19. The protocol was immunoSEQ multiplex PCR, while the TCRdb copy is restricted to in-frame clones and leaves out a portion. The sample carries around 270,000 clones, roughly 91% recorded once. Sequencing input: peripheral blood. Receptor source: a middle-aged man with acute or convalescent COVID-19.

A remark on this clone: A read error may produce the germline difference seen at one junction end. The rearrangement joins TRBV7-8 to TRBJ1-1; D may be TRBD1 (6 bases). Germline assignment: CDR1 SGHVS and CDR2 FQNEAQ. The CDR3 length is 14 residues. The CDR3 DNA reads TGTGCCAGCAGCTTCCCCGGGACATCCGGAGAGGTTTTTTTT. It translates to CASSFPGTSGEVFF.

The CDR3 here is CASSLGQYQPQHF. CDR3 bases: TGTGCCAGCAGCTTAGGACAGTACCAGCCCCAGCATTTT. The chain links TRBV7-2 to TRBJ1-5; a weak D match, TRBD1 (5 bases). The CDR3 extends over 13 amino acids. Germline-derived CDR1 and CDR2 are SGHTA and FQGNSA. Between the trimmed V and J ends, which lost 1 base and 7 bases, there was a span of 8 bases.

The table lists this clone with a few counts. V usage is TRBV7-2 and J usage is TRBJ1-5, with D hard to call. The CDR3 has 15 amino acids. With 1 base removed from V and 1 base from J, the gap between germline ends came to 8 bases. Germline lookup yields CDR1 SGHTA and CDR2 FQGNSA. CDR3 sequence reads: CASSLGSRSNQPQHF. CDR3 in DNA: TGTGCCAGCAGCTTAGGGAGTAGGAGCAATCAGCCCCAGCATTTT. The full variable domain, its missing parts supplied by reference TRBV7-2 and TRBJ1-5, is GAGVSQSPSNKVTEKGKDVELRCDPISGHTALYWYRQSLGQGLEFLIYFQGNSAPDKSGLPSDRFSAERTGGSVSTLTIQRTQQEDSAVYLCASSLGSRSNQPQHFGDGTRLSIL.

The gene calls are TRBV30 and TRBJ1-2; the D gene is possibly TRBD1 (5 bases). Looked up from germline, CDR1 is GTSNPN and CDR2 is SVGIG (reference sequence). The CDR3 spans 13 residues. Trimming took 7 bases from V and 7 from J, leaving 19 bases between them. CDR3 in amino acids: CAYQTGQSLGYTF. The CDR3 DNA reads as TGTGCCTACCAAACCGGACAAAGCCTTGGCTACACCTTC.

The gene calls are TRBV3-1 (or the pseudogene TRBV3-2) and TRBJ1-3; D not resolved. V dropped 2 bases and J dropped 1 base, with 6 bases sitting between them. This CDR3 is 14 amino acids long. Germline V CDR1 and CDR2: LGHDT, YNNKEL (reference sequence). The CDR3 is CASSQRTSGNTIYF. As DNA, the CDR3 is TGTGCCAGCAGCCAAAGGACTTCTGGAAACACCATATATTTT.

The CDR3 DNA sequence: TGTGCCAGCTCACGGGGGGACGAGCAGTACTTC. Its translation is CASSRGDEQYF. V gene TRBV18 combines with J gene TRBJ2-7; D is perhaps TRBD2 (6 bases). V lost 4 bases to trimming and J lost 5 bases, with 6 bases between them. The germline V gene encodes CDR1 KGHSH and CDR2 LQKENI. CDR3 length: 11 amino acids.

The chain combines TRBV24-1 with TRBJ1-5, with D unclear. The CDR3 is made up of 15 amino acids. V was cut by 7 bases and J by 2 bases, with 14 bases left in between. Per the germline V gene, CDR1 is KGHDR and CDR2 is SFDVKD. CDR3 nucleotides: TGTGCCACCAGCGACCCGGGAGAGGGCAATCAGCCCCAGCATTTT. This codes for CATSDPGEGNQPQHF.

The chain carries TRBV7-3 and TRBJ1-1; 8 bases align to TRBD1. The V segment lost 2 bases and the J segment 4 bases; nucleotides outside the gene matches: 3. This CDR3 is built from 14 residues. Germline CDR1 is SGHTA and CDR2 is FQGTGA. DNA for the CDR3: TGTGCCAGCAGCTTACAGGGGGCGAGCACTGAAGCTTTCTTT. This sequence encodes CASSLQGASTEAFF. Filled out from reference TRBV7-3 and TRBJ1-1, the complete variable domain reads GAGVSQTPSNKVTEKGKYVELRCDPISGHTALYWYRQSLGQGPEFLIYFQGTGAADDSGLPNDRFFAVRPEGSVSTLKIQRTERGDSAVYLCASSLQGASTEAFFGQGTRLTVV.

The chain joins TRBV5-1 to TRBJ2-2; TRBD1 agrees at 7 bases. The CDR3 runs to 16 residues. The junction had 9 bases not matched to a gene; V was cut back by 7 bases and J by 0 bases. CDR1 is SGHRS, CDR2 YFSETQ, per germline. CDR3 bases: TGCGCCAGCTGTGAACTTGGGACAGCGAACACCGGGGAGCTGTTTTTT. It translates to CASCELGTANTGELFF.

The rearrangement links TRBV7-6 to TRBJ1-4; 7 bases map to TRBD1. Germline lookup yields CDR1 SGHVS and CDR2 FNYEAQ. Trimming took 5 bases from V and 0 from J; bases not matched to a gene: 9. This CDR3 spans 17 amino acids. CDR3: CASSLRDSYTTNEKLFF. The CDR3 DNA reads as TGTGCCAGCAGCCTACGGGACAGCTATACAACTAATGAAAAACTGTTTTTT.

The V and J genes are TRBV10-1 and TRBJ2-3, with TRBD1 matching over 7 bases. This CDR3 region has 16 residues. Germline V lookup: CDR1 WNHNN, CDR2 SYGVQD (reference sequence). The V segment lost 4 bases and the J segment 3 bases; nucleotides outside the gene matches: 10. The CDR3 nucleotides read TGCGCCAGCAGTGTACAATCGGGACAGCTAACAGATACGCAGTATTTT. It translates to CASSVQSGQLTDTQYF.

The J gene is TRBJ1-3, the V gene TRBV14; tentatively, D is TRBD1 (5 bases). The length of the CDR3 is 14 residues. Per germline, CDR1 SGHDN and CDR2 FVKESK. Trimming left V 5 bases short and J 8 bases short, with 16 bases between. DNA for the CDR3: TGTGCCAGCAGCGCCCAGGGCGGCGGGGACACCATATATTTT. Amino acids: CASSAQGGGDTIYF. Full variable domain (remainder filled in from reference TRBV14 and TRBJ1-3): EAGVTQFPSHSVIEKGQTVTLRCDPISGHDNLYWYRRVMGKEIKFLLHFVKESKQDESGMPNNRFLAERTGGTYSTLKVQPAELEDSGVYFCASSAQGGGDTIYFGEGSWLTVV.

This clone has a single count. The chain carries TRBV12-5 and TRBJ2-6; 8 bases are shared with TRBD1. CDR1 is LGHNT, CDR2 FRNRAP, per germline. V lost 3 bases and J lost 7; bases outside the gene matches: 8. This CDR3 is built from 16 residues. CDR3 region: CASGFPRTGRANVLTF. CDR3 sequence (DNA): TGTGCTAGTGGTTTCCCTCGGACAGGGCGAGCCAACGTCCTGACTTTC.

This rearrangement joins TRBV2 to TRBJ2-1, with 7 bases identical to TRBD1. Trimming cost V 6 bases and J 5 bases; bases outside gene matches: 10. CDR3 length: 15 residues. Per germline, CDR1 SNHLY and CDR2 FYNNEI. The DNA for the CDR3 is TGTGCCAGCAGGCTAGAAGGGACAGCCAACAATGAGCAGTTCTTC. This codes for CASRLEGTANNEQFF.

The CDR3 DNA is TGTGCCACCATGGCAATGAACACCGGGGAGCTGTTTTTT. Its protein product is CATMAMNTGELFF. The chain joins TRBV24-1 to TRBJ2-2; D is unclear. V was cut by 8 bases and J by 1 base, with 7 bases left in between. The CDR3 length is 13 residues. Germline loops: CDR1 KGHDR, CDR2 SFDVKD.

The chain carries TRBV19 and TRBJ1-2; TRBD1 agrees at 9 bases. The CDR3 is 14 amino acids. The germline CDR1 and CDR2 sequences are LNHDA and SQIVND (reference sequence). The ends lost 5 bases at V and 3 bases at J; junction bases unmatched: 4. CDR3 sequence: CASSRDREHYGYTF. As DNA, the CDR3 is TGTGCCAGTAGTCGGGACAGGGAGCACTATGGCTACACCTTC.

This clone was counted once. The CDR3 loop reads CASSQNLNTEAFF. CDR3 nucleotide sequence: TGTGCCAGCAGTCAAAACTTGAACACTGAAGCTTTCTTT. The chain combines TRBV3-1 (or the pseudogene TRBV3-2) with TRBJ1-1; D uncertain. Germline loops: CDR1 LGHDT, CDR2 YNNKEL (reference sequence). The length of the CDR3 is 13 residues. Trimming shortened V by 6 bases and J by 0 bases, and 8 bases separated the two germline ends.